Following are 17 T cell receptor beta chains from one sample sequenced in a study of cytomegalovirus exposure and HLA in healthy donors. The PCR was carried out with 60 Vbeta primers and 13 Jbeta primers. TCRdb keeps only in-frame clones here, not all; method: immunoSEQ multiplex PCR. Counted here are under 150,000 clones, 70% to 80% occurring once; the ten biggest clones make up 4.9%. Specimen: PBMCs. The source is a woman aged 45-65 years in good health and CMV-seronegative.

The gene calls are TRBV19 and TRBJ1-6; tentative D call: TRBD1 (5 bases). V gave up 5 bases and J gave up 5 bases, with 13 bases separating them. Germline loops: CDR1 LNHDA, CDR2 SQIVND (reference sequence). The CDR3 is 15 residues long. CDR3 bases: TGTGCCAGTAGTCAGGGTTCGGCAGATAATTCACCCCTCCACTTT. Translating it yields CASSQGSADNSPLHF.

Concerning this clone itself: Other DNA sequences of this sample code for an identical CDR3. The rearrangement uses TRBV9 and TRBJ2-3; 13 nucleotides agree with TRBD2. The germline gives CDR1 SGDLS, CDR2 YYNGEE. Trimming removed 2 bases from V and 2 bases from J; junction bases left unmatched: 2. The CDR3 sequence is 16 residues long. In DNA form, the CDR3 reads TGTGCCAGCAGCGTTGGACTAGCGGGGGTCACAGATACGCAGTATTTT. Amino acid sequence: CASSVGLAGVTDTQYF.

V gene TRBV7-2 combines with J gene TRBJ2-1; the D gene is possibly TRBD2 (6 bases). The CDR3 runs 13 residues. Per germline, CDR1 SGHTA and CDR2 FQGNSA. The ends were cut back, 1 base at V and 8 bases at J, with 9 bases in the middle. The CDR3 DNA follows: TGTGCCAGCAGCTTAGTGGGGGGATATGAGCAGTTCTTC. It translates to CASSLVGGYEQFF.

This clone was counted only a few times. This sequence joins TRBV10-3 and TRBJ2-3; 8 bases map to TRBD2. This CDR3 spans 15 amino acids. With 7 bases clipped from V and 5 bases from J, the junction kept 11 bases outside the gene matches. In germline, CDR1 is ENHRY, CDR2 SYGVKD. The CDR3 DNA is TGTGCCATCACGGGGGGCCCGGGGGGGAAAGATACGCAGTATTTT. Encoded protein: CAITGGPGGKDTQYF.

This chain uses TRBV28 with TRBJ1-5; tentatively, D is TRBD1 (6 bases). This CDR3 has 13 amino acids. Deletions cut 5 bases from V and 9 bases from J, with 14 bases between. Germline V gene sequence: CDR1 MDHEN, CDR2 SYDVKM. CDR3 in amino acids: CASSQRGARPQHF. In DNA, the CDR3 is TGTGCCAGCAGTCAACGGGGGGCAAGGCCCCAGCATTTT.

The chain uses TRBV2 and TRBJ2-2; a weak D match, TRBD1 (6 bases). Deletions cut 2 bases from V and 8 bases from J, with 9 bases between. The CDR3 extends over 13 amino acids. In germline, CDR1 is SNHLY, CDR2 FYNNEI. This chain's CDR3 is CASSEYGQGELFF. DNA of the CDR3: TGTGCCAGCAGTGAATACGGACAGGGGGAGCTGTTTTTT.

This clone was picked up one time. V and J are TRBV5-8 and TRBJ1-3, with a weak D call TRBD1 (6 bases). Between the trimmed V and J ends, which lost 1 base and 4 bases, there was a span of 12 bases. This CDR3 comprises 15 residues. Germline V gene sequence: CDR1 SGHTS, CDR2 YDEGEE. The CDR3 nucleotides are TGTGCCAGCAGCTTGACAGGGATGGAAGGAAACACCATATATTTT. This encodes CASSLTGMEGNTIYF.

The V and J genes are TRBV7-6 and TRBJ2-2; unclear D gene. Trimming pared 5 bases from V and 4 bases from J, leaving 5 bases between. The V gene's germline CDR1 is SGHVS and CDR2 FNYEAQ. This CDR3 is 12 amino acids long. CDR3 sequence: CASSHPTGELFF. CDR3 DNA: TGTGCCAGCAGCCATCCCACCGGGGAGCTGTTTTTT.

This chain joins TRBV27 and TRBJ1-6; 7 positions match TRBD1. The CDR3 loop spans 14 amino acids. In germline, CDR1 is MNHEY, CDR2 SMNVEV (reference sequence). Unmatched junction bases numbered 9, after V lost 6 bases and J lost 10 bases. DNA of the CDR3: TGTGCCAGCAGCGACAGGGAGTCTTGGTCACCCCTCCACTTT. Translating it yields CASSDRESWSPLHF.

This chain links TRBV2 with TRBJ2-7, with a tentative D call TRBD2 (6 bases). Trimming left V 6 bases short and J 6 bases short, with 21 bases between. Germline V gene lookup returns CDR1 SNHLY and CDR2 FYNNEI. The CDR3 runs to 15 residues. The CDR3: CASSQRASGESEQYF. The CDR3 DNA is TGTGCCAGCAGCCAACGGGCCTCGGGGGAGAGCGAGCAGTACTTC.

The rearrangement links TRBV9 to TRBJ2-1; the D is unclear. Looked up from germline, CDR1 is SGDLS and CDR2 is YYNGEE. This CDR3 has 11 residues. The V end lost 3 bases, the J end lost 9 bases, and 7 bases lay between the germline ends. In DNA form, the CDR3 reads TGTGCCAGCAGCGCAACGGGTGAGCAGTTCTTC. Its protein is CASSATGEQFF.

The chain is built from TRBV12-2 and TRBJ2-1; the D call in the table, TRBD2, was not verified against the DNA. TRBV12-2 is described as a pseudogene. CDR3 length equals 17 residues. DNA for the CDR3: TGTGCAAGTCGCTCGAGCCCTAGCGGGGGGGCCGGGAGTGAGCAGTTCTTC. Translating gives CASRSSPSGGAGSEQFF.

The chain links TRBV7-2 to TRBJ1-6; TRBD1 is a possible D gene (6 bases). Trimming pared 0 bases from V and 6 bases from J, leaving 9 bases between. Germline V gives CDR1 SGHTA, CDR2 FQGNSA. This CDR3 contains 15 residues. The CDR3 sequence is CASSLAGRGNSPLHF. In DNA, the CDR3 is TGTGCCAGCAGCTTAGCCGGCAGGGGTAATTCACCCCTCCACTTT.

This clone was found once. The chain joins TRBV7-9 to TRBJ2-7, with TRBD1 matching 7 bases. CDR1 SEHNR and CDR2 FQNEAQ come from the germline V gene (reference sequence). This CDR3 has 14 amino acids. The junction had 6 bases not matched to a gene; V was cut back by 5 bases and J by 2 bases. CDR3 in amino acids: CASSGRDRAYEQYF. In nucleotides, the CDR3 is TGTGCCAGCAGCGGACGGGACAGAGCCTACGAGCAGTACTTC.

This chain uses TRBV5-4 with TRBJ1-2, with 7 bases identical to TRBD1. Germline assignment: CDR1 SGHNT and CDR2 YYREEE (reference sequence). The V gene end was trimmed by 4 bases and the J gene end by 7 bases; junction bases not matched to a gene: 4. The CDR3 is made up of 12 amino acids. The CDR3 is CASSTDRVGYTF. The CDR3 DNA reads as TGTGCCAGCAGCACAGACAGGGTTGGCTACACCTTC.

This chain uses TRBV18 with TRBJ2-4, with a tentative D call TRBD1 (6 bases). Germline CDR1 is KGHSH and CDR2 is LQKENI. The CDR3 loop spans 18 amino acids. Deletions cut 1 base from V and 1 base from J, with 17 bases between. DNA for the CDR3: TGTGCCAGCTCACCACTCCGGACAGATAATGTGGCCAAAAACATTCAGTACTTC. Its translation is CASSPLRTDNVAKNIQYF.

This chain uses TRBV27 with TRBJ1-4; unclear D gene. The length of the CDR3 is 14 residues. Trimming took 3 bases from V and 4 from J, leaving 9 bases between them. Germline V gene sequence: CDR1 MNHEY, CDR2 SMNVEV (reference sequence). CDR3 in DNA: TGTGCCAGCAGTTTGGCCAGTCATAATGAAAAACTGTTTTTT. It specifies CASSLASHNEKLFF.